This is a list of T cell receptor beta chains from one sample in a study of human T cells and chemical hapten exposure. Using its own MiXCR run on the RACE reads, TCRdb lists one record per CDR3 protein. The sample includes 190,000 or so distinct CDR3 sequences, about 22% of them seen just once. The input for sequencing was whole blood, taken in connection with sensitization to the hapten diphenylcyclopropenone (DPC). These TCRs come from a woman aged 40 to 50 with alopecia areata. Some clones in this sample may be carry-over from other donors' samples. CDR3s include the opening cysteine and the closing phenylalanine or tryptophan. Each record gives: D gene, CDR3 length, V gene, J gene, clone size, CDR3 DNA, CDR3 protein. The D gene is left open where the match is weak. Clone size is not always given. Where it is, it says once, few, many or a class for expanded clones.

NA	15	TRBV12-3/TRBV12-4	TRBJ1-4	few	TGTGCCAGCAGTGCCTGGGGCAGGGGCGAAGAAAAACTGTTTTTT	CASSAWGRGEEKLFF
NA	16	TRBV28	TRBJ2-3	NA	TGTGCCAGCAGCCCGGCGGAGGCGGGGAGGCTAGATACGCAGTATTTT	CASSPAEAGRLDTQYF
NA	14	TRBV6-1	TRBJ1-5	many	TGTGCCAGCAGTGCCTTGACAGAAAATCAGCCCCAGCATTTT	CASSALTENQPQHF
TRBD2	15	TRBV20-1	TRBJ2-1	NA	TGCAGTGCTGGGACTAGCGGGAGTGGTTTCAATGAGCAGTTCTTC	CSAGTSGSGFNEQFF
TRBD1	14	TRBV7-2	TRBJ1-6	NA	TGTGCCAGCAGCTTAACCCGACAGGGCTCACCCCTCCACTTT	CASSLTRQGSPLHF
NA	16	TRBV4-3	TRBJ1-5	many	TGCGCCAGCAGCCAAGAGCCGGGGGCTGGCAATCAGCCCCAGCATTTT	CASSQEPGAGNQPQHF
NA	14	TRBV6-5	TRBJ2-3	few	TGTGCCAGCAGTTACAGCGGGTTCACAGATACGCAGTATTTT	CASSYSGFTDTQYF
NA	14	TRBV7-2	TRBJ2-7	few	TGTGCCAGCAGCTTAGAGGCCAGGTACTACGAGCAGTACTTC	CASSLEARYYEQYF
NA	14	TRBV27	TRBJ2-7	few	TGTGCCAGCAGTTCGATGACAGGACTCTACGAGCAGTACTTC	CASSSMTGLYEQYF
NA	13	TRBV12-3/TRBV12-4	TRBJ1-4	NA	TGTGCCAGTAAAGACCGCCCTAGTGAAAAACTGTTTTTT	CASKDRPSEKLFF
TRBD1	15	TRBV12-3/TRBV12-4	TRBJ2-1	few	TGTGCCAGCAGTAAGGGACAGGGTAGGATCAATGAGCAGTTCTTC	CASSKGQGRINEQFF
TRBD2	16	TRBV30	TRBJ2-3	few	TGTGCCTGGAGTGTATTAGCGGGAGGGCTCGGAGATACGCAGTATTTT	CAWSVLAGGLGDTQYF
NA	13	TRBV28	TRBJ2-7	NA	TGTGCCAGCAGAAATCGGGGCCTGGACGAGCAGTACTTC	CASRNRGLDEQYF
TRBD1	12	TRBV28	TRBJ2-7	few	TGTGCCAGTACAGGGGGTCCCAACGAGCAGTACTTC	CASTGGPNEQYF
TRBD2	16	TRBV29-1	TRBJ2-3	many	TGCAGCGTCGCCGGGACTAGCGATCCTAGCACAGATACGCAGTATTTT	CSVAGTSDPSTDTQYF
TRBD1	15	TRBV7-9	TRBJ2-5	NA	TGTGCCAGCACCCTACCCGGGACAGGCCAAGAGACCCAGTACTTC	CASTLPGTGQETQYF
TRBD1	16	TRBV7-9	TRBJ2-3	few	TGTGCCAGCAGCCCGTGGACAGGGGGTGACACAGATACGCAGTATTTT	CASSPWTGGDTDTQYF
NA	14	TRBV7-2	TRBJ1-1	NA	TGTGCCAGCAGCTTTGCCGGATTGAACACTGAAGCTTTCTTT	CASSFAGLNTEAFF
TRBD1	14	TRBV28	TRBJ1-4	NA	TGTGCCAGCAGCGAACCAGGGGGCACTGAAAAACTGTTTTTT	CASSEPGGTEKLFF
NA	15	TRBV7-9	TRBJ2-3	NA	TGTGCCAGCAGCTTGAGCGGGTGGGGCACAGATACGCAGTATTTT	CASSLSGWGTDTQYF
NA	17	TRBV7-9	TRBJ1-4	NA	TGTGCCAGCAGCTACCCAGTCCAGGGATCAACTAATGAAAAACTGTTTTTT	CASSYPVQGSTNEKLFF
NA	14	TRBV12-3/TRBV12-4	TRBJ2-7	NA	TGTGCCAGCAGGGCCGGGACGCGGTTTTACGAGCAGTACTTC	CASRAGTRFYEQYF
NA	16	TRBV4-1	TRBJ2-1	NA	TGCGCCAGCAGCCTCCGACAGGGAGGGAGGAATAATGAGCAGTTCTTC	CASSLRQGGRNNEQFF
NA	13	TRBV9	TRBJ1-1	few	TGTGCCAGCAGCGTAGTGGCTAGCACTGAAGCTTTCTTT	CASSVVASTEAFF